What follows are 20 T cell receptor beta chains derived from one specimen sequenced in a study of blood T cell repertoires in COVID-19 (TCRdb year 2020). The receptor library was made with the immunoSEQ multiplex PCR assay. Entries here come from immuneACCESS through TCRdb and include only in-frame sequences with V and J called. Some clones fail to appear in such tables; in the studies checked, an unresolved V gene covers under half of the shortfall, and the cause of the remainder is unknown. The sample table lists about 370,000 clones, 90% of them with a count of one. The ten largest clones take up around 6.3% of the sample. Material: peripheral blood. These receptor sequences come from a man younger than 35 with active or convalescent COVID-19.

The chain links TRBV19 to TRBJ2-7; 7 bases align to TRBD1. Trimming cost V 6 bases and J 0 bases; bases outside gene matches: 5. Germline V gene lookup returns CDR1 LNHDA and CDR2 SQIVND (reference sequence). The CDR3 has 14 residues. The CDR3 region is CASRRQGDSYEQYF. DNA of the CDR3: TGTGCCAGTAGGAGACAGGGAGACTCCTACGAGCAGTACTTC.

This clone was picked up one time. The chain couples TRBV28 to TRBJ2-7, with TRBD1 matching over 10 bases. Germline V CDR1 and CDR2: MDHEN, SYDVKM. The CDR3 is 17 residues long. Trimming at V came to 7 bases and at J to 1 base, leaving 13 bases not matched to a gene. CDR3 sequence (DNA): TGTGCCAGCACCCAACCTAGGGGACAGGGGTCTTCCTACGAGCAGTACTTC. This encodes CASTQPRGQGSSYEQYF.

This chain joins TRBV28 and TRBJ1-2; tentative D call: TRBD1 (6 bases). Trimming pared 5 bases from V and 2 bases from J, leaving 15 bases between. CDR3 length: 15 residues. Germline CDR1 is MDHEN and CDR2 is SYDVKM. The CDR3 DNA reads as TGTGCCAGCAGTCACAACAGGGTATGGAACTATGGCTACACCTTC. Its protein is CASSHNRVWNYGYTF.

The table lists this clone with a count of one. The chain has TRBV5-1 and TRBJ1-2; D is perhaps TRBD1 (6 bases). Trimming stripped 3 bases from V and 5 bases from J, with 8 bases between. The germline gives CDR1 SGHRS, CDR2 YFSETQ. This CDR3 has 12 residues. The CDR3: CASSSDSYGYTF. The CDR3 region has the DNA TGCGCCAGCAGCTCGGACAGTTATGGCTACACCTTC.

The chain recombines TRBV4-2 with TRBJ1-4, with D tentatively TRBD1 (5 bases). Germline CDR1 is LGHNA and CDR2 is YNFKEQ. The CDR3 runs 15 residues. Trimming took off 6 bases at V and 7 bases at J, with 18 bases between the two ends. The CDR3 nucleotides are TGTGCCAGCAGTCGCCCCCAGGGTGCTGGTGAAAAACTGTTTTTT. Its translation is CASSRPQGAGEKLFF.

The rearrangement links TRBV7-8 to TRBJ1-3; perhaps TRBD1 as D (6 bases). Germline values: CDR1 SGHVS, CDR2 FQNEAQ. With 4 bases removed from V and 2 bases from J, the gap between germline ends came to 12 bases. This CDR3 has 15 residues. Here the CDR3 reads CASSSRTVAGNTIYF. CDR3 sequence (DNA): TGTGCCAGCAGCTCAAGGACAGTTGCTGGAAACACCATATATTTT.

This chain connects TRBV28 to TRBJ1-4; D uncertain. The CDR3 spans 14 residues. Trimming stripped 3 bases from V and 1 base from J, with 6 bases between. Germline assignment: CDR1 MDHEN and CDR2 SYDVKM. This CDR3 is CASSLRGTNEKLFF. The CDR3 nucleotides are TGTGCCAGCAGTTTGCGGGGAACTAATGAAAAACTGTTTTTT.

The chain's CDR3 is CASSEGSVRGCSSYEQYF. As DNA, the CDR3 is TGCGCCAGCAGTGAAGGATCGGTAAGGGGTTGTAGCTCCTACGAGCAGTACTTC. The gene calls are TRBV10-1 and TRBJ2-7, with D perhaps matching TRBD1 (5 bases). This CDR3 has 18 residues. The germline gives CDR1 WNHNN, CDR2 SYGVQD (reference sequence). V was pared by 3 bases and J by 0 bases, with 21 bases between.

The V call is TRBV7-6, the J call TRBJ1-3; D possibly corresponds to TRBD1 (6 bases). V shed 3 bases and J shed 0 bases, with 9 bases lying between them. The length of the CDR3 is 15 residues. Looked up from germline, CDR1 is SGHVS and CDR2 is FNYEAQ. CDR3 bases: TGTGCCAGCAGCTTGGCGGGGGCCTCTGGAAACACCATATATTTT. Translated: CASSLAGASGNTIYF.

The genes are TRBV3-1 (or the pseudogene TRBV3-2) and TRBJ2-5; 11 bases are shared with TRBD2. The CDR3 has 15 residues. V was pared by 4 bases and J by 7 bases, with 8 bases of the junction left unmatched. Germline V CDR1 and CDR2: LGHDT, YNNKEL (reference sequence). The CDR3 DNA reads as TGTGCCAGCAGCCCTCTAGCGGGGGGTTCGGTGACCCAGTACTTC. Amino acid sequence: CASSPLAGGSVTQYF.

The chain combines TRBV9 with TRBJ2-7; TRBD1 matches 7 bases. After removal of 2 bases from V and 3 bases from J, the junction contained 11 bases not matched to a gene. The CDR3 runs to 16 residues. Germline CDR1 reads SGDLS; CDR2 reads YYNGEE. The CDR3 DNA reads as TGTGCCAGCAGCGTTGGAACAGGGGCCCACATCTACGAGCAGTACTTC. Translating it yields CASSVGTGAHIYEQYF.

The V gene is TRBV6-6, the J gene TRBJ1-1; D gene uncertain. The CDR3 spans 13 residues. Per germline, CDR1 MNHNY and CDR2 SVGAGI (reference sequence). V shed 4 bases and J shed 1 base, with 7 bases lying between them. The CDR3 DNA sequence: TGTGCCAGCAGTTTTTTCTCGAACACTGAAGCTTTCTTT. This gives the protein CASSFFSNTEAFF.

This clone showed up just a few times. This sequence joins TRBV19 and TRBJ1-2; D is uncertain. Germline loops: CDR1 LNHDA, CDR2 SQIVND (reference sequence). V lost 2 bases to trimming and J lost 3 bases, with 10 bases between them. CDR3 length: 14 amino acids. This chain's CDR3 is CASSISRQDYGYTF. CDR3 bases: TGTGCCAGTAGTATAAGTCGGCAGGACTATGGCTACACCTTC. The full variable domain, with the rest looked up from reference TRBV19 and TRBJ1-2, is DGGITQSPKYLFRKEGQNVTLSCEQNLNHDAMYWYRQDPGQGLRLIYYSQIVNDFQKGDIAEGYSVSREKKESFPLTVTSAQKNPTAFYLCASSISRQDYGYTFGSGTRLTVV.

J is TRBJ2-5 and V is TRBV6-6, with 7 nucleotides matching TRBD2. Germline V gene sequence: CDR1 MNHNY, CDR2 SVGAGI (reference sequence). V dropped 4 bases and J dropped 3; count of bases not matched to a gene: 2. This CDR3 has 13 residues. The CDR3 loop reads CASSSGLEETQYF. Written as DNA, the CDR3 is TGTGCCAGCAGTTCTGGACTAGAAGAGACCCAGTACTTC.

This chain connects TRBV7-2 to TRBJ2-1; 12 bases match TRBD2. CDR3 length: 16 amino acids. Germline CDR1 is SGHTA and CDR2 is FQGNSA. Trimming took 4 bases from V and 9 from J; bases not matched to a gene: 10. CDR3 DNA: TGTGCCAGCAGCTCGGCTAGCGGGAGGGCCAGCAGTGAGCAGTTCTTC. Residues: CASSSASGRASSEQFF.

V gene TRBV7-9 combines with J gene TRBJ2-1; 11 nucleotides match TRBD2. Germline V gene data show CDR1 as SEHNR and CDR2 as FQNEAQ (reference sequence). Trimming cost V 5 bases and J 8 bases; bases outside gene matches: 20. This CDR3 is 19 amino acids long. CDR3 nucleotides: TGTGCCAGCAGCCTACAACAACCGGGACTAGCGGACGCCTTGGATGAGCAGTTCTTC. It specifies CASSLQQPGLADALDEQFF.

The chain links TRBV20-1 to TRBJ2-2; D unresolved. V was cut by 3 bases and J by 9 bases, with 11 bases left in between. Germline lookup yields CDR1 DFQATT and CDR2 SNEGSKA (reference sequence). This CDR3 is built from 12 residues. DNA of the CDR3: TGCAGTGCTAGTGGCCGACACCGGGAGCTGTTTTTT. Its translation is CSASGRHRELFF.

This rearrangement joins TRBV6-4 to TRBJ1-1; 8 nucleotides line up with TRBD1. J was trimmed by 6 bases and V by 6 bases; bases with no gene match: 18. CDR3 length: 17 residues. Germline V lookup: CDR1 MRHNA, CDR2 SNTAGT. The CDR3 bases are TGTGCCAGCAGCGAAGAATATGAGACAGGGGAGAATGCTGAAGCTTTCTTT. Its protein is CASSEEYETGENAEAFF.

This sequence joins TRBV7-3 and TRBJ2-7; possible D gene TRBD1, 6 bases. The length of the CDR3 is 13 residues. The germline gives CDR1 SGHTA, CDR2 FQGTGA. V lost 5 bases, J lost 5 bases, and 13 bases lay in between. CDR3 residues: CASSPTGSNEQYF. CDR3 in DNA: TGTGCCAGCAGCCCCACAGGGTCCAACGAGCAGTACTTC.

In this sample, this clone turned up a few times. The chain links TRBV6-5 to TRBJ1-2; no definite D call. The germline V gene has CDR1 MNHEY and CDR2 SVGAGI. This CDR3 has 14 amino acids. V was shortened by 1 base and J by 8 bases, with 14 bases between the two germline ends. The CDR3 sequence is CASSYLDPARGYTF. In DNA form, the CDR3 reads TGTGCCAGCAGTTACTTAGACCCGGCTAGAGGCTACACCTTC.